The present T cell receptor (beta chain) was sequenced within a study of blood T cell repertoires in COVID-19. The CDR3 has 16 amino acids. The V gene's germline CDR1 is MNHEY and CDR2 SMNVEV (reference sequence). Trimming shortened V by 3 bases and J by 4 bases, and 13 bases separated the two germline ends. Original processing methods: Amplification of reference gene primers was used by the study to estimate nucleated cell counts. Repertoires were generated with immunoSEQ multiplex PCR, while TCRdb's copy carries only in-frame clones and drops some. That table furnishes V, J and clone size, whereas the DNA furnished D and trimming. The sample contains fewer than 250,000 clones, 75% to 90% of which appear only once.

This rearrangement joins TRBV27 to TRBJ1-6, with D unresolved. The receptor was isolated from a woman aged 65 to 85 with active or convalescent COVID-19. Sequences were obtained from peripheral blood. The CDR3 DNA reads TGTGCCAGCAGTTTGCAGGCCAGCTTATATAATTCACCCCTCCACTTT. Translated, it gives CASSLQASLYNSPLHF.